This record looks at one T cell receptor beta chain sequence and its context. Its antigen is as yet unknown. The source of the sample is a study of cytomegalovirus exposure and HLA in healthy donors. The CDR3 is 13 amino acids. CDR1 and CDR2 from the germline V gene are LNHDA and SQIVND (reference sequence). Trimming shortened V by 0 bases and J by 8 bases, and 7 bases separated the two germline ends. Primers: 60 Vbeta forward and 13 Jbeta reverse. TCRdb's table, derived via immunoSEQ multiplex PCR, lists solely in-frame clones and lacks some. This sample has 150,000 to 200,000 clones, with 65% to 80% found just once. Study outcomes and limitations: TCR beta sequences numbering roughly 16,000 were associated with HLA alleles at 0.05 false discovery rate in a later analysis. Researchers counted around 180 TCR beta chains as cytomegalovirus-associated. While the bulk of TCR sequences proved rare, some public TCRs turned up in many donors.

Everyone who donated was a healthy bone marrow donor. This chain joins TRBV19 and TRBJ1-4, with D uncertain. The source of this sequence is a woman aged 45 to 65 in good health and CMV-seropositive. The sample comprised PBMCs. For the CDR3, the DNA is TGTGCCAGTAGTATAGATACGGAGGAAAAACTGTTTTTT. Amino acid sequence: CASSIDTEEKLFF.